This T cell receptor beta chain was retrieved from a study of CD8+ T cells in alopecia areata. Individuals with alopecia areata gave both lesional scalp punch biopsies and peripheral blood for collection. Findings and caveats of the study: Researchers reported that TCR sharing among patients proved less clear than in mice, possibly HLA-linked.

RNA was extracted and reverse transcribed into cDNA as the sequencing template. Sequencing used immunoSEQ multiplex PCR; TCRdb keeps in-frame clones, though not all of them. The sample carries 15,000 to 20,000 clones, around three fifths recorded once. This clone is large (0.1 to 1%). Its specificity is unknown. The source of this sequence is a human donor with alopecia areata. The sample here was skin, taken at week 0.

This CDR3 is CASSRYPGGPNTGELFF. Written as DNA, the CDR3 is TGCGCCAGCAGCCGATATCCGGGGGGGCCCAACACCGGGGAGCTGTTTTTT. The rearrangement links TRBV4-3 to TRBJ2-2; 8 bases line up with TRBD2. There are 17 residues in the CDR3. V was clipped by 4 bases and J by 2 bases; unmatched bases: 9. The germline gives CDR1 LGHNA, CDR2 YSLEER.